Listed below are T cell receptor beta chains from one sample, sequenced in a study of blood T cell repertoires in COVID-19. Assay: immunoSEQ multiplex PCR; the TCRdb copy retains only in-frame clones and omits some. The data contain roughly 250,000 clones, 84% of them seen just once; the ten biggest clones take up more than 1.5%. The source material was peripheral blood. These receptors came from a woman in her 40s who had recovered from COVID-19. CDR3s include the opening cysteine and the closing phenylalanine or tryptophan. The order of the fields is J gene, V gene, CDR3 protein.

>TRBJ2-3|TRBV4-2
CASSLGTSGGTNTDTQYF
>TRBJ1-4|TRBV15
CATSRGGTELNEKLFF
>TRBJ1-4|TRBV15
CATSPTRTGTEKLFF
>TRBJ1-1|TRBV12-3/TRBV12-4
CAIGEAGEAFF
>TRBJ2-3|TRBV3-1/TRBV3-2
CASSQTSGGSADTQYF
>TRBJ1-5|TRBV9
CASSPSGSPQPQHF
>TRBJ2-7|TRBV9
CASSPRRDETGAKVSLYEQYF
>TRBJ1-1|TRBV15
CATSSSRKEGTEAFF
>TRBJ1-1|TRBV25-1
CASSEGQGAPEAFF
>TRBJ2-3|TRBV5-1
CASSFSSDTQYF
>TRBJ1-5|TRBV4-2
CASSQLQGNQPQHF
>TRBJ1-1|TRBV9
CASSVGQLNTEAFF
>TRBJ2-1|TRBV6-1
CASSDPDSPNEQFF
>TRBJ2-1|TRBV7-9
CASRADRYNEQFF
>TRBJ1-4|TRBV2
CASRPDSISFEKLFF
>TRBJ1-4|TRBV5-1
CASSYLPGAGTNEKLFF
>TRBJ1-5|TRBV6-4
CASSGGQPNQPQHF
>TRBJ1-1|TRBV18
CASSPRQDTEAFF
>TRBJ2-1|TRBV20-1
CSVVQYNEQFF
>TRBJ1-2|TRBV19
CASSINLTPNYGYTF
>TRBJ1-5|TRBV4-1
CASSQDGGSHLPQHF
>TRBJ1-2|TRBV6-6
CASSYTDRVGYTF
>TRBJ2-2|TRBV24-1
CATSVLAQPGELFF
>TRBJ1-4|TRBV4-2
CASSQEYRLTREKLFF
>TRBJ1-5|TRBV19
CASTHIRGGINQPQHF
>TRBJ1-1|TRBV5-1
CASSYDSVLNTEAFF
>TRBJ2-7|TRBV29-1
CSVENPGTGLSSYEQYF
>TRBJ1-4|TRBV28
CASSPPRGKLFF
>TRBJ2-5|TRBV2
CASSREETQYF
>TRBJ2-1|TRBV19
CASSIGGLATEQFF
>TRBJ2-1|TRBV12-5
CASGLGSGVLNNEQFF
>TRBJ1-3|TRBV6-6
CASSPSGNTIYF
>TRBJ1-1|TRBV25-1
CASSESGENTEAFF
>TRBJ2-3|TRBV24-1
CATSDPGRGTSNTQYF
>TRBJ1-4|TRBV4-2
CASSQERTGREKLFF
>TRBJ1-2|TRBV29-1
CSVVAGTNYGYTF
>TRBJ2-2|TRBV6-1
CASRPSGANTGELFF
>TRBJ2-5|TRBV11-2
CASNTGFETQYF
>TRBJ1-2|TRBV12-3/TRBV12-4
CASTLAVNYGYTF
>TRBJ2-2|TRBV5-6
CASRTSRTGELFF
>TRBJ2-7|TRBV7-9
CASSLGGLAGNYEQYF
>TRBJ2-7|TRBV11-3
CASSFGREYEQYF
>TRBJ2-3|TRBV27
CASSMDRGTQYF
>TRBJ2-5|TRBV5-1
CASSTDPRGGETQYF
>TRBJ1-6|TRBV2
CASLAGVRSSPLHF
>TRBJ2-2|TRBV5-1
CASSLGQVPTGELFF
>TRBJ2-2|TRBV7-6
CASSPGGASTGELFF
>TRBJ2-2|TRBV11-2
CASSSRLAGDLGELFF
>TRBJ2-1|TRBV2
CASMDRGRDNEQFF
>TRBJ1-5|TRBV5-5
CASSYLVVGRSFSNQPQHF
>TRBJ1-1|TRBV7-9
CASSQTGPGTEAFF
>TRBJ2-2|TRBV19
CASSMDRGEVGELFF
>TRBJ2-3|TRBV5-5
CASSLVRSTDTQYF
>TRBJ1-1|TRBV5-5
CASIDTFEAFF
>TRBJ1-4|TRBV5-4
CASSGGTGDFEKLFF
>TRBJ1-5|TRBV29-1
CSVAGGGNQPQHF
>TRBJ2-5|TRBV24-1
CATSDSHRWGTQYF